The rows below give T cell receptor beta chains drawn from one sample of a study of blood T cell repertoires in COVID-19. Repertoires were generated with immunoSEQ multiplex PCR, while TCRdb's copy carries only in-frame clones and drops some. The table has 150,000 to 200,000 clones, just under 85% seen once. The sample comprised peripheral blood. These receptors all come from a human donor with acute or convalescent COVID-19. The donor label of this sample is uncertain. The CDR3 runs from the conserved cysteine through the conserved F or W. The D gene is left open where the match is weak. Part of the rows lack a size; the others show once, few, many or a class for expanded clones.

cdr3_aa cdr3_nt d_call v_call clone_size j_call
CASSQEGSGRWYEQYF TGTGCCAGCAGCCAAGAAGGGAGCGGGAGATGGTACGAGCAGTACTTC TRBD2 TRBV3-1/TRBV3-2 once TRBJ2-7
CASSWRLAVNTQYF TGTGCCAGCAGCTGGCGACTAGCAGTTAATACGCAGTATTTT TRBD2 TRBV7-8 - TRBJ2-3
CASSVGRGQNGYTF TGTGCCAGCAGCGTGGGCAGGGGGCAGAATGGCTACACCTTC TRBD1 TRBV9 - TRBJ1-2
CASSEGAAGETQYF TGTGCCAGCAGTGAAGGCGCCGCAGGTGAGACCCAGTACTTC - TRBV6-1 - TRBJ2-5
CAWSPGGQGAYGYTF TGTGCCTGGAGTCCAGGGGGACAGGGGGCCTATGGCTACACCTTC TRBD1 TRBV30 - TRBJ1-2
CAWSVRTRINNEQFF TGTGCCTGGAGTGTACGTACCAGAATTAACAATGAGCAGTTCTTC - TRBV30 - TRBJ2-1
CASSYGENTEAFF TGTGCCAGCAGCTACGGAGAGAACACTGAAGCTTTCTTT - TRBV6-5 - TRBJ1-1
CSVARTGGVLDTEAFF TGCAGCGTTGCCCGGACAGGGGGCGTGCTTGACACTGAAGCTTTCTTT TRBD1 TRBV29-1 - TRBJ1-1
CASSLVPTSTDTGELFF TGCGCCAGCAGCTTGGTCCCGACTAGCACGGACACCGGGGAGCTGTTTTTT TRBD2 TRBV5-1 - TRBJ2-2
CASSPGTSGTGQFF TGCGCCAGCAGCCCTGGGACTAGCGGTACTGGGCAGTTCTTC TRBD2 TRBV5-1 - TRBJ2-1
CASSDSEGRGSETQYF TGTGCCAGCAGTGACTCTGAGGGCAGGGGAAGTGAGACCCAGTACTTC - TRBV6-4 - TRBJ2-5
CASSPMEGSEKLFF TGTGCCAGCTCACCAATGGAGGGGAGTGAAAAACTGTTTTTT - TRBV18 - TRBJ1-4
CASSGPGGNIPNYGYTF TGTGCCAGCAGTGGGCCAGGGGGTAACATTCCGAACTATGGCTACACCTTC TRBD1 TRBV2 - TRBJ1-2
CASSQAGSNEKLFF TGTGCCAGCAGCCAAGCGGGGTCTAATGAAAAACTGTTTTTT - TRBV3-1/TRBV3-2 - TRBJ1-4
CASSSRQGTEAFF TGTGCCAGCAGTTCACGACAGGGTACTGAAGCTTTCTTT TRBD1 TRBV6-2/TRBV6-3 - TRBJ1-1
CATSDLTSGSYNEQFF TGTGCCACCAGTGATTTAACTAGCGGGAGCTACAATGAGCAGTTCTTC TRBD2 TRBV24-1 - TRBJ2-1
CASSLERGEKLFF TGCGCCAGCAGCTTGGAGCGCGGTGAAAAACTGTTTTTT - TRBV5-1 - TRBJ1-4
CASSPTGGQPQHF TGTGCCAGCTCACCAACAGGGGGCCAGCCCCAGCATTTT TRBD1 TRBV18 - TRBJ1-5
CASRAREDNEQFF TGTGCCAGCAGGGCCCGGGAGGACAATGAGCAGTTCTTC TRBD2 TRBV2 - TRBJ2-1
CASGKGTGTYEQYF TGTGCCAGTGGAAAGGGGACAGGGACCTACGAGCAGTACTTC TRBD1 TRBV6-5 - TRBJ2-7
CASSLKAGGETQYF TGTGCCAGCAGCCTAAAAGCGGGGGGGGAGACCCAGTACTTC TRBD2 TRBV5-4 - TRBJ2-5
CASSSPGQENEKLFF TGTGCCAGCAGCAGCCCAGGACAGGAGAATGAAAAACTGTTTTTT TRBD1 TRBV28 - TRBJ1-4
CASSRREGIGTGELFF TGTGCCAGCAGCAGGCGGGAGGGCATCGGCACCGGGGAGCTGTTTTTT TRBD2 TRBV5-4 - TRBJ2-2